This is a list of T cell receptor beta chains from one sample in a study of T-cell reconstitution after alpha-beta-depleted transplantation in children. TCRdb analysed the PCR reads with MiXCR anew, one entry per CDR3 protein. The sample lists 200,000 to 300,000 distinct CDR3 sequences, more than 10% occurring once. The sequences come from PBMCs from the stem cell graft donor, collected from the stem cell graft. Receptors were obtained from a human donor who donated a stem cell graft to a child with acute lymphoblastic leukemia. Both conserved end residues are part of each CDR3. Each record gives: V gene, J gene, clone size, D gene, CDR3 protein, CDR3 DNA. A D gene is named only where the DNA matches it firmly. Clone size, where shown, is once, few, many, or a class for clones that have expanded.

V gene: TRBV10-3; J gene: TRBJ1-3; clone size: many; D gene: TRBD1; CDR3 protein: CAINQGDTIYF; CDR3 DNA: TGTGCCATCAATCAGGGGGACACCATATATTTT
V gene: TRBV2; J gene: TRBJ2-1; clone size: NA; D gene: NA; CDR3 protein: CASSDAGSDEQFF; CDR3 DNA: TGTGCCAGCAGTGATGCAGGGAGCGATGAGCAGTTCTTC
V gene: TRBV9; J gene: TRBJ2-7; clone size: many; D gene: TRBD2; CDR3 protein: CASSVVAGGYEQYF; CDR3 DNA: TGTGCCAGCAGCGTAGTAGCGGGAGGGTACGAGCAGTACTTC
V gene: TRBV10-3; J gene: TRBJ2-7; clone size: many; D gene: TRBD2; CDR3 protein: CAISVRGFEREGQRHEQYF; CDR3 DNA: TGTGCCATCAGTGTCCGTGGTTTCGAGCGGGAGGGTCAACGTCACGAGCAGTACTTC
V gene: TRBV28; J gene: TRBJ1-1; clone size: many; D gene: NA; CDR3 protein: CASTLPQNTEAFF; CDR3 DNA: TGTGCCAGCACCCTGCCGCAGAACACTGAAGCTTTCTTT
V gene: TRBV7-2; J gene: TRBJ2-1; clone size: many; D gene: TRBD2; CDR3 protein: CASSLQRTSSEQFF; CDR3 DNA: TGTGCCAGCAGCTTACAAAGGACTAGCAGTGAGCAGTTCTTC
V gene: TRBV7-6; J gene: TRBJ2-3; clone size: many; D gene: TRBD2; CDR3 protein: CASSLIELAGGLDTQYF; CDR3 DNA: TGTGCCAGCAGCTTAATTGAACTAGCGGGAGGTCTAGATACGCAGTATTTT
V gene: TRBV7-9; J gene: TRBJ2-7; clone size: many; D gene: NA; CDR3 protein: CASSGTPYEQYF; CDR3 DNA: TGTGCCAGCAGCGGGACACCCTACGAGCAGTACTTC
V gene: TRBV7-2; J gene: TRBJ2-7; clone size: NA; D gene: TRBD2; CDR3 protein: CASSLVLAVLGGEQYF; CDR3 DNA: TGTGCCAGCAGCTTAGTCCTAGCGGTCCTAGGTGGAGAGCAGTACTTC
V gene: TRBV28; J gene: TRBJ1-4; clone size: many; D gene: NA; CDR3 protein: CASSPLGRGAVELFF; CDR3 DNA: TGTGCCAGCAGCCCCCTGGGCCGGGGGGCTGTAGAACTGTTTTTT
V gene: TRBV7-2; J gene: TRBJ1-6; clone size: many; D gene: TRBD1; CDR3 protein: CASSEDRGFSPLHF; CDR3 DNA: TGTGCCAGCAGCGAGGACAGGGGATTTTCACCCCTCCACTTT
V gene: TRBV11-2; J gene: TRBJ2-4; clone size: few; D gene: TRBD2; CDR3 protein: CASSLDGGGLAVAKNIQYF; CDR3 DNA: TGTGCCAGCAGCTTAGACGGGGGGGGACTAGCAGTAGCCAAAAACATTCAGTACTTC
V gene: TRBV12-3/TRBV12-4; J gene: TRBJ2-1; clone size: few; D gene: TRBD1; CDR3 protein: CASSGTGLDNEQFF; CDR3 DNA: TGTGCCAGCAGTGGGACAGGTTTGGACAATGAGCAGTTCTTC
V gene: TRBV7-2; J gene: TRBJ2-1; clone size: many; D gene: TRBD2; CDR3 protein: CASSYGTSGYNEQFF; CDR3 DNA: TGTGCCAGCAGCTACGGGACTAGCGGATACAATGAGCAGTTCTTC
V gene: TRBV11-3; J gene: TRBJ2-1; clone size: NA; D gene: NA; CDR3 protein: CASSSGHLNEQFF; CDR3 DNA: TGTGCCAGCAGCTCGGGACATCTTAATGAGCAGTTCTTC
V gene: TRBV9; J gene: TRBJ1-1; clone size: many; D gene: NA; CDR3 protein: CASSVAGDTEAFF; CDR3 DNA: TGTGCCAGCAGCGTAGCAGGGGACACTGAAGCTTTCTTT
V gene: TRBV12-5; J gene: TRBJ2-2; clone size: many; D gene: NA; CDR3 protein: CASGFQGAGELFF; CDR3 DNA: TGTGCTAGTGGTTTTCAGGGTGCCGGGGAGCTGTTTTTT
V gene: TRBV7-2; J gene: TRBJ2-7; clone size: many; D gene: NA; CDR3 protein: CASSLFSEGGLDEQYF; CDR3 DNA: TGTGCCAGCAGCTTATTTTCCGAGGGGGGTCTAGACGAGCAGTACTTC
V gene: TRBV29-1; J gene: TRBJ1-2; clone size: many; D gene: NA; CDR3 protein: CSVGRQDNYGYTF; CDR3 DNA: TGCAGCGTTGGGCGACAGGACAACTATGGCTACACCTTC
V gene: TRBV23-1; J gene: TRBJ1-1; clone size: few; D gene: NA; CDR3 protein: CPPIRTTEAFF; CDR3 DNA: TGTCCTCCTATCCGAACCACTGAAGCTTTCTTT
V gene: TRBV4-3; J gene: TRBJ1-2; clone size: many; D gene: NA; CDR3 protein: CASSQAGGGYGYTF; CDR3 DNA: TGCGCCAGCAGCCAAGCTGGGGGCGGCTATGGCTACACCTTC
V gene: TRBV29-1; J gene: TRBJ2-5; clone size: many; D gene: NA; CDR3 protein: CSVERQAEETQYF; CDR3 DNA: TGCAGCGTTGAGAGGCAGGCAGAAGAGACCCAGTACTTC
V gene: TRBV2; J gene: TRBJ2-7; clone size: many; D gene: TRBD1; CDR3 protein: CASHVIPGQGTAYHEQYF; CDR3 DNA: TGTGCCAGCCACGTAATCCCGGGACAGGGAACGGCGTACCACGAGCAGTACTTC
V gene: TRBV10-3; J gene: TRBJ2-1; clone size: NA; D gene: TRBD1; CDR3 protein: CAISGERGLSNEQFF; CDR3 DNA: TGTGCCATCAGTGGAGAGAGGGGGCTTAGCAATGAGCAGTTCTTC
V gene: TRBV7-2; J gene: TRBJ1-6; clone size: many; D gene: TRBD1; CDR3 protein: CASSLGQGSTPLHF; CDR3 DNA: TGTGCCAGCAGCCTCGGACAGGGGTCAACACCCCTCCACTTT
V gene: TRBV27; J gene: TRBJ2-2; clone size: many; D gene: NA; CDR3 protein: CASSLYGRELFF; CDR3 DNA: TGTGCCAGCAGTTTATATGGTCGGGAGCTGTTTTTT
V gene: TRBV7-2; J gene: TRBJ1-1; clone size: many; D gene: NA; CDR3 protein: CASSLFRDTEAFF; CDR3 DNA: TGTGCCAGCAGCTTATTCCGGGACACTGAAGCTTTCTTT
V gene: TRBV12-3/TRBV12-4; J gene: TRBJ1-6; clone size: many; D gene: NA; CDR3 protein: CASRVGDSPLHF; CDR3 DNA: TGTGCCAGCAGGGTGGGTGATTCACCCCTCCACTTT
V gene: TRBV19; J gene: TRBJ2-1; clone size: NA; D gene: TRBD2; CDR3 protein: CATGLAGVDEQFF; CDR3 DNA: TGTGCCACAGGACTAGCGGGAGTTGATGAGCAGTTCTTC
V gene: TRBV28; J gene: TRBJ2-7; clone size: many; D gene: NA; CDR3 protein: CASSPPRGNYEQYF; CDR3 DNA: TGTGCCAGCAGCCCCCCACGGGGTAACTACGAGCAGTACTTC
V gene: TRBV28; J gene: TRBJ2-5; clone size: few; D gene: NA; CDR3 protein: CASSFQKGGGVGETQYF; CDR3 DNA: TGTGCCAGCAGTTTTCAGAAGGGAGGGGGGGTCGGAGAGACCCAGTACTTC
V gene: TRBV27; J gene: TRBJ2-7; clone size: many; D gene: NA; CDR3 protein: CASSSHGEQYF; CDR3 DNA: TGTGCCAGCAGTTCCCACGGCGAGCAGTACTTC
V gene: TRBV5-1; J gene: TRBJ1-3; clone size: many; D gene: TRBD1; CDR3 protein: CASSSEQGAGNTIYF; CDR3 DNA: TGCGCCAGCAGCTCCGAACAGGGGGCTGGAAACACCATATATTTT
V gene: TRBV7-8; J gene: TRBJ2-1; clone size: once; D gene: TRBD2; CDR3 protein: CASSLLGTSGGNEQFF; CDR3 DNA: TGTGCCAGCAGCCTGTTAGGGACTAGCGGGGGCAATGAGCAGTTCTTC
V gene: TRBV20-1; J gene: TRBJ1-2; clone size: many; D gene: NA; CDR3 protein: CSAASGTYYGYTF; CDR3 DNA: TGCAGTGCTGCTTCCGGGACCTACTATGGCTACACCTTC
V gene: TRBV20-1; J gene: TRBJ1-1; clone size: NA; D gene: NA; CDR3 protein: CSWMGQLNTEAFF; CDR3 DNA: TGCAGCTGGATGGGGCAGCTGAACACTGAAGCTTTCTTT